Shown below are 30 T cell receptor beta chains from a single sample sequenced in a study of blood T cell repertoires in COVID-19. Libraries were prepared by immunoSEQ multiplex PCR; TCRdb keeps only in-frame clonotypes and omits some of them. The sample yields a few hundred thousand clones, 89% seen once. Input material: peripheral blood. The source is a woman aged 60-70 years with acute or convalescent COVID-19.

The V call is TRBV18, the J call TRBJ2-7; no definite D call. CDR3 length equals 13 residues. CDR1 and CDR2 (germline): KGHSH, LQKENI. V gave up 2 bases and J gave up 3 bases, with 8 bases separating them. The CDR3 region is CASSPGNSYEQYF. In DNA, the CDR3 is TGTGCCAGCTCACCAGGAAACAGCTACGAGCAGTACTTC.

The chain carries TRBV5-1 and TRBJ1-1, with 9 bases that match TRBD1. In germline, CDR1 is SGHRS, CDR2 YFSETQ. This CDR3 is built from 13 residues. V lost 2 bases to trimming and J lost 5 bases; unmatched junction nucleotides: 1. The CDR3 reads CASSFDRGTEAFF. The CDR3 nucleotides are TGCGCCAGCAGCTTCGACAGGGGGACTGAAGCTTTCTTT.

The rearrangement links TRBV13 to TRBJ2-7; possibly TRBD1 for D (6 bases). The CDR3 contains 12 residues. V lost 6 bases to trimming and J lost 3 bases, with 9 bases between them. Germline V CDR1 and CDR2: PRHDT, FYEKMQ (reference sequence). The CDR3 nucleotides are TGTGCCAGCAGGGACAGATACTACGAGCAGTACTTC. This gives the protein CASRDRYYEQYF.

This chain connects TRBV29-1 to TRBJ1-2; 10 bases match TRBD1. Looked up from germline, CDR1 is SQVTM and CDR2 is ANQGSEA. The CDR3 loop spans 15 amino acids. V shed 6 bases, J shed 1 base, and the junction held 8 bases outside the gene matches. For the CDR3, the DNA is TGCAGCGTCAGCGACAGGGGGCTGGGTAACTATGGCTACACCTTC. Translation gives CSVSDRGLGNYGYTF.

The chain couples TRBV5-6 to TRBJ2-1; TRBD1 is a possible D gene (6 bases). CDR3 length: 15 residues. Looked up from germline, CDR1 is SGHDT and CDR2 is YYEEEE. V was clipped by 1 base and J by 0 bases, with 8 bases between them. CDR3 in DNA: TGTGCCAGCAGCTTGACAGGGAGCTCCTACAATGAGCAGTTCTTC. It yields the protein CASSLTGSSYNEQFF.

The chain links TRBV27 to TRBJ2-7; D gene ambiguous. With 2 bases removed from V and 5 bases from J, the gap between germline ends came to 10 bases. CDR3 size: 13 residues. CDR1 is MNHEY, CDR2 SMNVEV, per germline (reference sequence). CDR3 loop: CASSLTPTHEQYF. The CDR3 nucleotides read TGTGCCAGCAGTTTAACCCCCACTCACGAGCAGTACTTC.

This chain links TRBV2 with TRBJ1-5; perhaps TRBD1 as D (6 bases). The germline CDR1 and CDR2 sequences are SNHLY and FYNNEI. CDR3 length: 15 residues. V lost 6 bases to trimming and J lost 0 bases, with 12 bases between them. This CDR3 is CASSLQGNSNQPQHF. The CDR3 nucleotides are TGTGCCAGCAGCCTACAGGGAAATAGCAATCAGCCCCAGCATTTT.

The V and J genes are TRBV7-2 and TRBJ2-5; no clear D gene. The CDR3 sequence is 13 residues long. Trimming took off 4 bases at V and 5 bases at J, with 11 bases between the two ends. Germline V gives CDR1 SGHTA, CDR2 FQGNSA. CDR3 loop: CASSSLVLETQYF. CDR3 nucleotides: TGTGCCAGCAGCTCCCTCGTCCTGGAGACCCAGTACTTC.

CDR3 loop: CASSLKTGNTGELFF. CDR3 sequence (DNA): TGTGCCAGTAGTCTTAAGACAGGAAACACCGGGGAGCTGTTTTTT. The chain uses TRBV19 and TRBJ2-2, with D possibly TRBD1 on 6 matching bases. Germline V gene lookup returns CDR1 LNHDA and CDR2 SQIVND (reference sequence). V lost 5 bases and J 2 bases, leaving 12 bases between the germline ends. This CDR3 comprises 15 residues.

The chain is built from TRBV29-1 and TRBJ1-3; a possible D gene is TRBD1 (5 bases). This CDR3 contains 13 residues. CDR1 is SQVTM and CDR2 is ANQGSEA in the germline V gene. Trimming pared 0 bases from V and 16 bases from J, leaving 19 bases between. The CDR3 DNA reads TGCAGCGTTGAAGATGGGGTGGGGGAGGTCGCGTATTTT. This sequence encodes CSVEDGVGEVAYF.

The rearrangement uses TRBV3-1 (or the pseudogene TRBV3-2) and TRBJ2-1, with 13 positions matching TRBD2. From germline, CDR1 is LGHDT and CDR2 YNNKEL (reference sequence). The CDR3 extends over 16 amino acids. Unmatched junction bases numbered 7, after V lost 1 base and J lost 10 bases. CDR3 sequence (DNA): TGTGCCAGCAGCCAAGTAACTAGCGGGAGGGCAGGGGAGCAGTTCTTC. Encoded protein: CASSQVTSGRAGEQFF.

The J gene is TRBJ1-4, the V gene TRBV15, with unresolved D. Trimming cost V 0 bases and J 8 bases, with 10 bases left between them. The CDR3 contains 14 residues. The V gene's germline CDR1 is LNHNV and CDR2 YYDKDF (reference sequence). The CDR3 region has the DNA TGTGCCACCAGCAGAGATTCGGGAGGAGAAAAACTGTTTTTT. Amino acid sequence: CATSRDSGGEKLFF.

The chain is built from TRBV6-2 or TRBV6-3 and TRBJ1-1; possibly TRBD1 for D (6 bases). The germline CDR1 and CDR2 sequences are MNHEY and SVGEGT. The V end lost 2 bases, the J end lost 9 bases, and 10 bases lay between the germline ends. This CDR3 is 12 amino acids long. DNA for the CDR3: TGTGCCAGCAGTTACCGGCAGGGGCAAGCTTTCTTT. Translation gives CASSYRQGQAFF.

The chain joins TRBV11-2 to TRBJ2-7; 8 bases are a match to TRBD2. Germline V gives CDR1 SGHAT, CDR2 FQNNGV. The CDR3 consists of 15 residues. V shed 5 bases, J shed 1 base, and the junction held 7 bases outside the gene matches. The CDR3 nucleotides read TGTGCCAGCAGCCGGGGGGGGGCACCTTCCTACGAGCAGTACTTC. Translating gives CASSRGGAPSYEQYF. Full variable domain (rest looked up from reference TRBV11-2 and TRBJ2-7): EAGVAQSPRYKIIEKRQSVAFWCNPISGHATLYWYQQILGQGPKLLIQFQNNGVVDDSQLPKDRFSAERLKGVDSTLKIQPAKLEDSAVYLCASSRGGAPSYEQYFGPGTRLTVT.

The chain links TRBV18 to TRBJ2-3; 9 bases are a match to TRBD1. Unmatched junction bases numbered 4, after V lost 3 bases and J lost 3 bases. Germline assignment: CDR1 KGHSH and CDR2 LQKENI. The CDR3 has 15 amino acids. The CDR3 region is CASSPGTGKTDTQYF. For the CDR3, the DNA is TGTGCCAGCTCACCCGGGACAGGGAAAACAGATACGCAGTATTTT.

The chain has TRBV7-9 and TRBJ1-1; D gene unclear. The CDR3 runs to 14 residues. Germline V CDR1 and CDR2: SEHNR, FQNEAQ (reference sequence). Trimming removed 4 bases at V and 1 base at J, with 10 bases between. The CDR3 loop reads CASSYDGANTEAFF. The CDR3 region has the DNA TGTGCCAGCAGCTATGATGGAGCGAACACTGAAGCTTTCTTT.

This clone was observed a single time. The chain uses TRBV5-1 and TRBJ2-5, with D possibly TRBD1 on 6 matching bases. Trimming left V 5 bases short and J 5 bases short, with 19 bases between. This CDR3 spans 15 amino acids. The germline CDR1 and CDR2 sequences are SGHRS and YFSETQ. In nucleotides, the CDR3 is TGCGCCAGCAGATCACAGGGCGTATCGGGGGAGACCCAGTACTTC. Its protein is CASRSQGVSGETQYF. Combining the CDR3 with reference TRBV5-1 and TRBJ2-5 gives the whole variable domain KAGVTQTPRYLIKTRGQQVTLSCSPISGHRSVSWYQQTPGQGLQFLFEYFSETQRNKGNFPGRFSGRQFSNSRSEMNVSTLELGDSALYLCASRSQGVSGETQYFGPGTRLLVL.

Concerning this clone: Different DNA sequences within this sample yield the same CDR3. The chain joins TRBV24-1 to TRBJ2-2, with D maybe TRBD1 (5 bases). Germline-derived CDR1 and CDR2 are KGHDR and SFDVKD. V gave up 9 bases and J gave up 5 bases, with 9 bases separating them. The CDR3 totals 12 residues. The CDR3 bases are TGTGCCACCTCAGACAGAACCGGGGAGCTGTTTTTT. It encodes CATSDRTGELFF.

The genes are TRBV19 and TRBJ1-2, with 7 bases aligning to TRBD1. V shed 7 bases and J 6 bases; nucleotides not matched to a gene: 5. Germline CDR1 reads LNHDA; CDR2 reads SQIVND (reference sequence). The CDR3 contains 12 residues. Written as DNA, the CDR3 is TGTGCCAGTACGGGACAGTCGAATGGCTACACCTTC. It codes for CASTGQSNGYTF.

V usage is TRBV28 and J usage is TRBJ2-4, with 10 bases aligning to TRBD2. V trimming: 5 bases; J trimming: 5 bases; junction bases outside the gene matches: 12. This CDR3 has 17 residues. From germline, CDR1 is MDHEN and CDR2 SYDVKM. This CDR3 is CASSIESGRAWENIQYF. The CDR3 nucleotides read TGTGCCAGCAGTATCGAGAGCGGGAGGGCCTGGGAAAACATTCAGTACTTC.

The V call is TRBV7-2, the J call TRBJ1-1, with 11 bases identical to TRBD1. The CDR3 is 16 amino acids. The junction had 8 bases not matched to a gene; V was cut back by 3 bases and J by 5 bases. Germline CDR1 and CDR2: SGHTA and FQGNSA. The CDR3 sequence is CASSFSTGTGGTEAFF. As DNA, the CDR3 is TGTGCCAGCAGCTTTTCGACCGGGACAGGGGGTACTGAAGCTTTCTTT.

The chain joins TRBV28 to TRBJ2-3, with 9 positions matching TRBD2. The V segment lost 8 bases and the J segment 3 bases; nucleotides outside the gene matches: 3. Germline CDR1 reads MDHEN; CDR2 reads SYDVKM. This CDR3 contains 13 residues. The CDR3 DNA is TGTGCCAGCCAAGCGGGAGGTACAGATACGCAGTATTTT. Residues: CASQAGGTDTQYF.

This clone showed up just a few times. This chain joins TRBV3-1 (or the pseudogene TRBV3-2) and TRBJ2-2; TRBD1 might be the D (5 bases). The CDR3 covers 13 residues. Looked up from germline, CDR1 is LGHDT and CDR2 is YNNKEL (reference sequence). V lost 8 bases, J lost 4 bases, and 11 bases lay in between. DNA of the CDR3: TGTGCCAGCTGGGCCCAGGGCACCGGGGAGCTGTTTTTT. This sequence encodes CASWAQGTGELFF.

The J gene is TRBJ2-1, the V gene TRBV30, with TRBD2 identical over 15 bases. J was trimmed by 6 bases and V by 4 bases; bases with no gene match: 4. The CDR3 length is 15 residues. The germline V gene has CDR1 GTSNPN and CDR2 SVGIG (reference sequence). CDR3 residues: CAWNGLAGGLNEQFF. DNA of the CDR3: TGTGCCTGGAACGGACTAGCGGGAGGGCTCAATGAGCAGTTCTTC.

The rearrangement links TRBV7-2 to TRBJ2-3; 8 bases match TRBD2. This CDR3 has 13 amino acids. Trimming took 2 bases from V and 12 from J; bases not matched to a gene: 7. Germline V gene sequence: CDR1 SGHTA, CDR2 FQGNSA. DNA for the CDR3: TGTGCCAGCAGCTTATCGCAGCGGGGGCTTCAGTATTTT. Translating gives CASSLSQRGLQYF.

CDR3 residues: CASRPSLAGDYEQYF. The CDR3, as DNA: TGTGCCAGCCGGCCCTCTCTAGCGGGGGACTACGAGCAGTACTTC. V and J are TRBV7-2 and TRBJ2-7; the match to TRBD2 covers 10 bases. J lost 3 bases, V lost 8 bases, and 10 bases had no gene match. The germline V gene encodes CDR1 SGHTA and CDR2 FQGNSA. The CDR3 consists of 15 residues.

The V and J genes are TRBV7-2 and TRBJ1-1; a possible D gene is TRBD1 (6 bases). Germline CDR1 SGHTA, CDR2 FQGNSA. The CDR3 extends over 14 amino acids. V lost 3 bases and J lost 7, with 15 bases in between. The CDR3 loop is CASSFAQTDSEAFF. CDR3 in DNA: TGTGCCAGCAGCTTCGCCCAGACGGACAGTGAAGCTTTCTTT.

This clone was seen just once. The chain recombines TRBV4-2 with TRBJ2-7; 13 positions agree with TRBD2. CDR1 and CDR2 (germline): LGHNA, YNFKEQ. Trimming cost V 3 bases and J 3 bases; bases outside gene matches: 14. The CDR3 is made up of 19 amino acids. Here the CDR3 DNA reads TGTGCCAGCAGCCACACTAGCGGGGGGGCCGCCGGGAACATCTACGAGCAGTACTTC. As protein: CASSHTSGGAAGNIYEQYF.

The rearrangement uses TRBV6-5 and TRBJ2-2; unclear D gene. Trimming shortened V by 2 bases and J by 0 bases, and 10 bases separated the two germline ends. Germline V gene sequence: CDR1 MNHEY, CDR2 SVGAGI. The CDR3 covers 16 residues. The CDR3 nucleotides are TGTGCCAGCAGTTACCGCGCCCCACCGAACACCGGGGAGCTGTTTTTT. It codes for CASSYRAPPNTGELFF.

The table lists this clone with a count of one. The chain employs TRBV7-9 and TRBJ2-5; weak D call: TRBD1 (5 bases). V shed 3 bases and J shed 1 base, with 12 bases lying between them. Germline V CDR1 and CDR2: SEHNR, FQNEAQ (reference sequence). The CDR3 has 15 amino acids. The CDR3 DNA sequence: TGTGCCAGCAGCTTGACAAGACAGCCCCAAGAGACCCAGTACTTC. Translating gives CASSLTRQPQETQYF.